Detailed here is one TCR beta chain. Its antigen is still unknown. The sample comes from a study of early T cells in non-severe SARS-CoV-2 infection. General observations from the study: Using VDJdb, the matching emphasized anti-spike CD8 responses while missing private and CD4 specificities.

The TCR library protocol was used to attach unique molecular identifiers. These identifiers were attached to individual cDNA molecules. TCRdb itself ran the 5' RACE reads through MiXCR, one entry per CDR3 protein. The sample lists 35,000 to 40,000 distinct CDR3 sequences; 5.8% were seen once. The CDR3 loop spans 12 amino acids. Trimming took 1 base from V and 9 from J, leaving 7 bases between them. CDR1 is LGHDT and CDR2 is YNNKEL in the germline V gene (reference sequence). The receptor comes from an adult who was a healthcare worker with PCR-confirmed SARS-CoV-2 infection or an uninfected control (not recorded which). This chain uses TRBV3-1 with TRBJ1-5; D is undetermined. Material for sequencing was whole blood. The CDR3 DNA sequence: TGTGCCAGCAGCCAAGGGGCCCGGCCCCAGCATTTT. Encoded protein: CASSQGARPQHF.